These T cell receptor beta chains were read from a single sample in a study of beta chain features in type 1 diabetes. Assay: immunoSEQ multiplex PCR; the TCRdb copy retains only in-frame clones and omits some. Of hundreds of thousands of clones in the sample, under 15% were seen once. What was sequenced was naive CD4+ T cells from blood. The receptors were gathered from a man younger than 35 with type 1 diabetes. The CDR3 runs from the conserved cysteine through the conserved F or W. Fields, in order: clone size, D gene, J gene, V gene, CDR3 DNA, CDR3 protein. A D gene is named only where the DNA matches it firmly. Size is stated for part of the rows, as once, few or many counts, or as a class when the clone is expanded.

size: -; D: -; J: TRBJ1-6; V: TRBV25-1; DNA: TGTGCCAGCAGTAGTCTTGCTGGTTCACCCCTCCACTTT; CDR3: CASSSLAGSPLHF
size: few; D: -; J: TRBJ1-2; V: TRBV7-2; DNA: TGTGCCAGCAGCTTCGGTACAATCTATGGCTACACCTTC; CDR3: CASSFGTIYGYTF
size: -; D: -; J: TRBJ2-5; V: TRBV7-7; DNA: TGTGCCAGCAGCTTAGTACGGGGGGCGGGAGAGACCCAGTACTTC; CDR3: CASSLVRGAGETQYF
size: -; D: -; J: TRBJ1-1; V: TRBV18; DNA: TGTGCCAGCTCACCAAACACAGGGACTGAAGCTTTCTTT; CDR3: CASSPNTGTEAFF
size: -; D: TRBD1; J: TRBJ2-7; V: TRBV25-1; DNA: TGTGCCAGCAGTGACACCTACCGACAGGGATTGAGTAGGTACGAGCAGTACTTC; CDR3: CASSDTYRQGLSRYEQYF
size: few; D: -; J: TRBJ1-2; V: TRBV30; DNA: TGTGCCTGGAGTGGGCTGGGGGTTCGCTATGGCTACACCTTC; CDR3: CAWSGLGVRYGYTF
size: few; D: TRBD1; J: TRBJ2-2; V: TRBV2; DNA: TGTGCCAGCAGTGAAACAGGGGGGAACACCGGGGAGCTGTTTTTT; CDR3: CASSETGGNTGELFF
size: -; D: -; J: TRBJ2-3; V: TRBV28; DNA: TGTGCCAGCAGTTTACCCCCCACAGATACGCAGTATTTT; CDR3: CASSLPPTDTQYF
size: -; D: -; J: TRBJ1-4; V: TRBV27; DNA: TGTGCCAGCAGTAGCGGGGCCGGTGAAAAACTGTTTTTT; CDR3: CASSSGAGEKLFF
size: few; D: TRBD1; J: TRBJ1-2; V: TRBV30; DNA: TGTGCCTTGGACAGGGGAGGCGGCTACACCTTC; CDR3: CALDRGGGYTF
size: few; D: TRBD1; J: TRBJ2-1; V: TRBV27; DNA: TGTGCCAGCAGTTTAACAGGGGGTGGGCGTGAGCAGTTCTTC; CDR3: CASSLTGGGREQFF
size: few; D: TRBD1; J: TRBJ1-1; V: TRBV15; DNA: TGTGCCACCAGCAGAGCAGGACAGGGGGCAACTGAAGCTTTCTTT; CDR3: CATSRAGQGATEAFF
size: -; D: -; J: TRBJ1-2; V: TRBV7-9; DNA: TGTGCCAGCAGTCAAAAGGAGTATGGCTACACCTTC; CDR3: CASSQKEYGYTF
size: -; D: TRBD1; J: TRBJ1-2; V: TRBV7-9; DNA: TGTGCCAGCAGCTTAACTCAGGGGGACTATGGCTACACCTTC; CDR3: CASSLTQGDYGYTF